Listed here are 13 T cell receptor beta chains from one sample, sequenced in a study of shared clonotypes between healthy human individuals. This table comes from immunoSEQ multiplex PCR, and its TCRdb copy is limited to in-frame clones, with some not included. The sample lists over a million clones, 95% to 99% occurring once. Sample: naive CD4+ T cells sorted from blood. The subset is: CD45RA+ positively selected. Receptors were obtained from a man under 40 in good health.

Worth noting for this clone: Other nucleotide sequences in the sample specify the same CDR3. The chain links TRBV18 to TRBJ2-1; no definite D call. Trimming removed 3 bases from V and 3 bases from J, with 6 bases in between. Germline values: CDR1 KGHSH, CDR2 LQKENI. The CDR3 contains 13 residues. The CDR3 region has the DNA TGTGCCAGCTCACCGGGTAGCTACAATGAGCAGTTCTTC. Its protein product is CASSPGSYNEQFF.

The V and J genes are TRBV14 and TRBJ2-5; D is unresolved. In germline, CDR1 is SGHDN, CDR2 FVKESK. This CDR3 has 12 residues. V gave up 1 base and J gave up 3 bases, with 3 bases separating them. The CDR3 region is CASSQVKETQYF. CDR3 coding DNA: TGTGCCAGCAGCCAAGTAAAAGAGACCCAGTACTTC.

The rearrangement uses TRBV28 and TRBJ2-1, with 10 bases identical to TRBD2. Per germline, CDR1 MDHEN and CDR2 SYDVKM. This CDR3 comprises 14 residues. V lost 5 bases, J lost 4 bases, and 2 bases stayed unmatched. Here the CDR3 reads CASSPLAGYNEQFF. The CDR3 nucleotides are TGTGCCAGCAGTCCACTAGCGGGATACAATGAGCAGTTCTTC.

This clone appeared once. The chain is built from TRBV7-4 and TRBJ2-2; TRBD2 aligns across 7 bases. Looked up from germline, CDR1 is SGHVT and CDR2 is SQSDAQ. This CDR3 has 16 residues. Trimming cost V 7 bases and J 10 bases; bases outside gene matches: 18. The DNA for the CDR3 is TGTGCCAGCACCTACGCCGCGGGAGACTTCTTTGTGGAGCTGTTTTTT. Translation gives CASTYAAGDFFVELFF.

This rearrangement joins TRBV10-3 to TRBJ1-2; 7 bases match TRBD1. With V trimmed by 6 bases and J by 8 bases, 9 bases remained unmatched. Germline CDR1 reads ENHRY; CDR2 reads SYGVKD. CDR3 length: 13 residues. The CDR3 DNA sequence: TGTGCCATCAGAGAGACAGGGAACGGCGGCTACACCTTC. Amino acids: CAIRETGNGGYTF.

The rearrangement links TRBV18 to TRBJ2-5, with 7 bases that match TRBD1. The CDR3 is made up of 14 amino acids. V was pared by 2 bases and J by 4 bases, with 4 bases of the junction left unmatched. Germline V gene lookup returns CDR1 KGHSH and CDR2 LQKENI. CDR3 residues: CASSPRAGGETQYF. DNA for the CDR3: TGTGCCAGCTCACCAAGGGCAGGGGGAGAGACCCAGTACTTC.

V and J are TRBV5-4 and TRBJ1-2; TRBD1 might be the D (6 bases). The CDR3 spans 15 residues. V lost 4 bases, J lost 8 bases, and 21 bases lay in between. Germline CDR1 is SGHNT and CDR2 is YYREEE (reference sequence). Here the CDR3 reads CASSDAGHRSEGYTF. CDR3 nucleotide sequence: TGTGCCAGCAGCGACGCGGGACACAGGTCGGAAGGCTACACCTTC. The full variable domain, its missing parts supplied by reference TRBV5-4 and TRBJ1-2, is ETGVTQSPTHLIKTRGQQVTLRCSSQSGHNTVSWYQQALGQGPQFIFQYYREEENGRGNFPPRFSGLQFPNYSSELNVNALELDDSALYLCASSDAGHRSEGYTFGSGTRLTVV.

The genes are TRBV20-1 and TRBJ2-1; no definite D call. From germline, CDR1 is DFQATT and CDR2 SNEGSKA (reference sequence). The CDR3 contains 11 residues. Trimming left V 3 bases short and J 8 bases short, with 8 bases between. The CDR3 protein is CSARPPYEQFF. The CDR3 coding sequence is TGCAGTGCTAGGCCCCCCTATGAGCAGTTCTTC.

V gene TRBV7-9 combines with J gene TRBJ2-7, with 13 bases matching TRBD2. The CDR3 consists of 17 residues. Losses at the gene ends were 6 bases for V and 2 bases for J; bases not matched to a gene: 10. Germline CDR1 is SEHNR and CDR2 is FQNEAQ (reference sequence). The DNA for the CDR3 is TGTGCCAGCAGGTTAAAGAGGGGGACTAGCGGGACCTACGAGCAGTACTTC. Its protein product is CASRLKRGTSGTYEQYF. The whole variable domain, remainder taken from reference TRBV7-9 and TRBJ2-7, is DTGVSQNPRHKITKRGQNVTFRCDPISEHNRLYWYRQTLGQGPEFLTYFQNEAQLEKSRLLSDRFSAERPKGSFSTLEIQRTEQGDSAMYLCASRLKRGTSGTYEQYFGPGTRLTVT.

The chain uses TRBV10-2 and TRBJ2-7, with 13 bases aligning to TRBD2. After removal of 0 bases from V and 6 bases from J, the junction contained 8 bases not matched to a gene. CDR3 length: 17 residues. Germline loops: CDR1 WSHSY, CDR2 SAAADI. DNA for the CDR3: TGCGCCAGCAGTGAGTCGGCCCCTGGACTAGCGGGAGTCGAGCAGTACTTC. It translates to CASSESAPGLAGVEQYF.

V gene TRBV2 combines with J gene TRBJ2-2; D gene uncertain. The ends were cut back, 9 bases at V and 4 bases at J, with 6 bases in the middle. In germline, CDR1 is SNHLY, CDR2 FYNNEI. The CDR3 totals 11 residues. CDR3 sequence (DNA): TGTGCCAGTAAAACCACCGGGGAGCTGTTTTTT. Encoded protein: CASKTTGELFF.

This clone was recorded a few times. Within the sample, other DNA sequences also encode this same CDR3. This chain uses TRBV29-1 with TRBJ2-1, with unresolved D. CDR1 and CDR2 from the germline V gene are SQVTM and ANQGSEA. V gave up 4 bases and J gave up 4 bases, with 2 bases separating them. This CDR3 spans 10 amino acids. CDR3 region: CSVAYNEQFF. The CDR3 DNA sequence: TGCAGCGTTGCTTACAATGAGCAGTTCTTC.

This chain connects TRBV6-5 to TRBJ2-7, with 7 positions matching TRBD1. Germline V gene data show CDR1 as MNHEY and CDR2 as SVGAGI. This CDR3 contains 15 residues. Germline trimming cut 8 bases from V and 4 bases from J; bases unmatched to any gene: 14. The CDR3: CASYERTGRFYEQYF. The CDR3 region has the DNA TGTGCCAGCTACGAAAGGACAGGCCGATTTTACGAGCAGTACTTC.